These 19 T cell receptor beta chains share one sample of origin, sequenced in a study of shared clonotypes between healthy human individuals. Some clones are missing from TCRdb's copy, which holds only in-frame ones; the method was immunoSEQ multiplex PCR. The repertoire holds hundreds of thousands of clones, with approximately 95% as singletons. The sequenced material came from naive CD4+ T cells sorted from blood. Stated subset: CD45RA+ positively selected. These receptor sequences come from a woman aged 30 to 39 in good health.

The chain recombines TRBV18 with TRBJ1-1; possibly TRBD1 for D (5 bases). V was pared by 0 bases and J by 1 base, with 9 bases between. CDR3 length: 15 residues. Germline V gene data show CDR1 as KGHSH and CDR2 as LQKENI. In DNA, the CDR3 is TGTGCCAGCTCACCACCCAGCGGGGGGAACACTGAAGCTTTCTTT. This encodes CASSPPSGGNTEAFF.

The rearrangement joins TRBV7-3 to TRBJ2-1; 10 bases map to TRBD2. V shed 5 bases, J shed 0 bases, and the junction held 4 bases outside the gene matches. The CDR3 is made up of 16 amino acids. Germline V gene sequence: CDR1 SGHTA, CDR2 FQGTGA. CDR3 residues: CASSHSGGSSYNEQFF. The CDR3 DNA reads TGTGCCAGCAGCCATAGCGGGGGGAGCTCCTACAATGAGCAGTTCTTC.

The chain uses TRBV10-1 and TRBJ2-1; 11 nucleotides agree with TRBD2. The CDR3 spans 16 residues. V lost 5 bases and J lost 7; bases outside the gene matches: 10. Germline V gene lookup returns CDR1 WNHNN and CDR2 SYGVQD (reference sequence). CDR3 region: CASSYALAGGGNEQFF. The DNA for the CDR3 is TGCGCCAGCAGTTATGCTTTAGCGGGAGGGGGTAATGAGCAGTTCTTC.

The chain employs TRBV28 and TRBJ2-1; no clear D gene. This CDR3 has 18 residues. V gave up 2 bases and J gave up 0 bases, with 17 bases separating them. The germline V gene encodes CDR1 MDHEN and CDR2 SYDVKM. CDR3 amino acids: CASSLVKIALSSYNEQFF. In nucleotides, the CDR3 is TGTGCCAGCAGTTTAGTTAAGATAGCCCTTAGCTCCTACAATGAGCAGTTCTTC.

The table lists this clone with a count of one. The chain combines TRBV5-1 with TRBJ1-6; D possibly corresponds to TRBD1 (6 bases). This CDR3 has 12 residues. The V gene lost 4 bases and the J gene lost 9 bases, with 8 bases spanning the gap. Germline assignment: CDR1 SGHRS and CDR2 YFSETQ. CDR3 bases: TGCGCCAGCAGCATAGGGGGTTCACCCCTCCACTTT. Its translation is CASSIGGSPLHF. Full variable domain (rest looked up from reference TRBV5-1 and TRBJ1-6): KAGVTQTPRYLIKTRGQQVTLSCSPISGHRSVSWYQQTPGQGLQFLFEYFSETQRNKGNFPGRFSGRQFSNSRSEMNVSTLELGDSALYLCASSIGGSPLHFGNGTRLTVT.

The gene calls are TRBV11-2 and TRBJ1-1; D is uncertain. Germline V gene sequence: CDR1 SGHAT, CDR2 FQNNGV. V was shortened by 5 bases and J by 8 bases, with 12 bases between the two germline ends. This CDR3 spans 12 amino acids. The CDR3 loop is CASSHREGEAFF. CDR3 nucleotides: TGTGCCAGCAGCCACCGTGAGGGCGAAGCTTTCTTT.

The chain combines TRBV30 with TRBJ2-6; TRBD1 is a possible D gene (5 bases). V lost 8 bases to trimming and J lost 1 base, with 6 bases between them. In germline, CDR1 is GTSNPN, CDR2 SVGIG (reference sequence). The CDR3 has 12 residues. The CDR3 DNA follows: TGTGCCGCAGGGTCTGGGGCCAACGTCCTGACTTTC. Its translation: CAAGSGANVLTF.

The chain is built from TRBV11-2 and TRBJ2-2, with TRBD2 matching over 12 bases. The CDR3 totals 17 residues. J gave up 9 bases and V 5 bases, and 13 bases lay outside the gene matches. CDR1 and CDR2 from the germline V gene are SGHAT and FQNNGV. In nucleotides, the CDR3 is TGTGCCAGCAGCCCCCGAAGGGGACTAGCGGGCGCCCGGGAGCTGTTTTTT. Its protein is CASSPRRGLAGARELFF.

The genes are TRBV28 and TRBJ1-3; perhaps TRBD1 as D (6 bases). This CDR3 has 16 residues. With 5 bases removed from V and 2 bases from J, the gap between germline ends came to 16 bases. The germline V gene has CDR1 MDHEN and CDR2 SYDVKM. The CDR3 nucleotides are TGTGCCAGCAGTCCCACCCCCTGGGGGCCTGGAAACACCATATATTTT. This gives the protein CASSPTPWGPGNTIYF.

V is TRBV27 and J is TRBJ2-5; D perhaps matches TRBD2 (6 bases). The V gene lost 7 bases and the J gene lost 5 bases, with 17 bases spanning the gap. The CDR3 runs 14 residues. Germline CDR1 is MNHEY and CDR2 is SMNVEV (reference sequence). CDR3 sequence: CASKGLGPWETQYF. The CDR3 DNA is TGTGCCAGCAAGGGACTGGGCCCCTGGGAGACCCAGTACTTC.

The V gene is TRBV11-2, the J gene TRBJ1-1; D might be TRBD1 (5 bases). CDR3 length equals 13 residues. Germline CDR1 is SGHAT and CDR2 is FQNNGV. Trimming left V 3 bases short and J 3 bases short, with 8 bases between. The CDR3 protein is CASSFRADTEAFF. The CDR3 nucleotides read TGTGCCAGCAGCTTCAGGGCGGACACTGAAGCTTTCTTT.

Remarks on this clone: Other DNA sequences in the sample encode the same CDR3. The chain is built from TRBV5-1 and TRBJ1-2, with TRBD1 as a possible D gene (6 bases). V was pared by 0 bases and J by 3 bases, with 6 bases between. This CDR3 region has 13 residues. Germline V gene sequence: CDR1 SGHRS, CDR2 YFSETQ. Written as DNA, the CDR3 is TGCGCCAGCAGCTTGGAGGGGGACTATGGCTACACCTTC. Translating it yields CASSLEGDYGYTF. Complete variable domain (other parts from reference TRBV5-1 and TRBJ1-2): KAGVTQTPRYLIKTRGQQVTLSCSPISGHRSVSWYQQTPGQGLQFLFEYFSETQRNKGNFPGRFSGRQFSNSRSEMNVSTLELGDSALYLCASSLEGDYGYTFGSGTRLTVV.

CDR3 amino acids: CASSGGPGGRAFF. The CDR3 nucleotides read TGTGCCAGCAGCGGGGGACCCGGGGGGAGGGCTTTCTTT. This rearrangement joins TRBV9 to TRBJ1-1; a possible D gene is TRBD1 (5 bases). This CDR3 is built from 13 residues. The V gene's germline CDR1 is SGDLS and CDR2 YYNGEE. V was trimmed by 3 bases and J by 11 bases, leaving 17 bases between them.

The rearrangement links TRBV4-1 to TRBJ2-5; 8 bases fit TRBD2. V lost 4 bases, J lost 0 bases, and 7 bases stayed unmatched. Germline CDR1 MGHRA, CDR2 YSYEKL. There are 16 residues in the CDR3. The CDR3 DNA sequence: TGCGCCAGCAGCCTCGGGGGGGGCCGCAACCAAGAGACCCAGTACTTC. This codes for CASSLGGGRNQETQYF.

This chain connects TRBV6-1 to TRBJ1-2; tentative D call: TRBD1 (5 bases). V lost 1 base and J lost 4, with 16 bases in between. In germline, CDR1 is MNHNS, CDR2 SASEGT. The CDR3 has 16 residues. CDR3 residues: CASSEGGHDSLYGYTF. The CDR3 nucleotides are TGTGCCAGCAGTGAAGGCGGTCACGACAGCCTCTATGGCTACACCTTC.

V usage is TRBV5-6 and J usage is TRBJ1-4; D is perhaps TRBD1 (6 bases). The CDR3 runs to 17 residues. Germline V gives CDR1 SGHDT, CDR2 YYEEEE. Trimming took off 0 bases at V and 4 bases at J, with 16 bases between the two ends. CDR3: CASSLAGQGFSNEKLFF. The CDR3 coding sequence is TGTGCCAGCAGCTTGGCAGGTCAGGGGTTCAGTAATGAAAAACTGTTTTTT. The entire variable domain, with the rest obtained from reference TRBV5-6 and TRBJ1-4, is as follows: DAGVTQSPTHLIKTRGQQVTLRCSPKSGHDTVSWYQQALGQGPQFIFQYYEEEERQRGNFPDRFSGHQFPNYSSELNVNALLLGDSALYLCASSLAGQGFSNEKLFFGSGTQLSVL.

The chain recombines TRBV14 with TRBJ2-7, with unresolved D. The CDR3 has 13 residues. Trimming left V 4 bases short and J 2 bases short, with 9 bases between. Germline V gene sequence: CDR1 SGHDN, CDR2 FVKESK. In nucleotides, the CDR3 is TGTGCCAGCAGCCCGTTTCTAGCCTACGAGCAGTACTTC. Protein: CASSPFLAYEQYF.

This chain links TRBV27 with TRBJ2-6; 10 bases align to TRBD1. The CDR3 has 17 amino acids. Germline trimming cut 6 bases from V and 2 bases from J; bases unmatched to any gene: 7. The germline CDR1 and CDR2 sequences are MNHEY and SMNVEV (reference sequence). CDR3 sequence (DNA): TGTGCCAGCAGCTATGACAGGGGGCCCACTGGGGCCAACGTCCTGACTTTC. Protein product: CASSYDRGPTGANVLTF.

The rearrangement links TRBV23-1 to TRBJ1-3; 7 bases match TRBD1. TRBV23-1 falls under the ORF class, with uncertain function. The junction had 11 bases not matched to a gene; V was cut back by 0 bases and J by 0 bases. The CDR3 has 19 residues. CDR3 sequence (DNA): TGCGCCAGCAGTCAATCGGGGTTGGAGACAGGGAGCTCTGGAAACACCATATATTTT. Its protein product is CASSQSGLETGSSGNTIYF.